The rows below give T cell receptor beta chains drawn from one sample of a study of technical replicates of blood from several donors. Libraries were prepared by immunoSEQ multiplex PCR; TCRdb keeps only in-frame clonotypes and omits some of them. In the table there are tens of thousands of clones, around nine tenths of which are singletons. The sample was PBMCs. The receptors come from a human donor in good health. Some clones in this sample may be carry-over from other donors' samples. CDR3s include the opening cysteine and the closing phenylalanine or tryptophan. Fields, in order: V gene, J gene, clone size, D gene, CDR3 length, CDR3 protein, CDR3 DNA. A D gene is named only where the DNA matches it firmly. Some rows mark clone size as missing; the rest say once, few, many or name a class of expanded clone.

V gene: TRBV19
J gene: TRBJ1-2
clone size: once
D gene: .
CDR3 length: 14
CDR3 protein: CASSISGVLSGYTF
CDR3 DNA: TGTGCCAGTAGTATTTCGGGAGTATTATCCGGCTACACCTTC

V gene: TRBV5-6
J gene: TRBJ1-3
clone size: once
D gene: .
CDR3 length: 16
CDR3 protein: CASSADGNALGNTIYF
CDR3 DNA: TGTGCCAGCAGCGCCGACGGGAACGCACTGGGAAACACCATATATTTT

V gene: TRBV11-2
J gene: TRBJ2-7
clone size: .
D gene: .
CDR3 length: 13
CDR3 protein: CASSPVLAYEQYF
CDR3 DNA: TGTGCCAGCAGCCCAGTTTTGGCCTACGAGCAGTACTTC

V gene: TRBV6-6
J gene: TRBJ1-1
clone size: .
D gene: TRBD1
CDR3 length: 15
CDR3 protein: CASSGRQGRGTEAFF
CDR3 DNA: TGTGCCAGCAGTGGAAGACAGGGAAGGGGCACTGAAGCTTTCTTT

V gene: TRBV5-6
J gene: TRBJ2-5
clone size: .
D gene: TRBD1
CDR3 length: 16
CDR3 protein: CASSHLDRVARETQYF
CDR3 DNA: TGTGCCAGCAGCCACTTAGACAGGGTGGCTAGGGAGACCCAGTACTTC

V gene: TRBV4-1
J gene: TRBJ2-2
clone size: once
D gene: TRBD2
CDR3 length: 16
CDR3 protein: CASSPGSGSRFGELFF
CDR3 DNA: TGCGCCAGCAGCCCGGGTAGCGGGAGCCGGTTCGGGGAGCTGTTTTTT

V gene: TRBV7-2
J gene: TRBJ1-6
clone size: .
D gene: .
CDR3 length: 15
CDR3 protein: CASSPGGVDNSPLHF
CDR3 DNA: TGTGCCAGCAGCCCCGGGGGTGTTGACAATTCACCCCTCCACTTT

V gene: TRBV30
J gene: TRBJ1-1
clone size: .
D gene: .
CDR3 length: 14
CDR3 protein: CAWSRRRGSTEAFF
CDR3 DNA: TGTGCCTGGAGTCGTCGCCGGGGGTCCACTGAAGCTTTCTTT

V gene: TRBV7-9
J gene: TRBJ1-5
clone size: .
D gene: .
CDR3 length: 12
CDR3 protein: CASSPGDQPQHF
CDR3 DNA: TGTGCCAGCAGCCCAGGCGATCAGCCCCAGCATTTT

V gene: TRBV20-1
J gene: TRBJ2-7
clone size: .
D gene: .
CDR3 length: 11
CDR3 protein: CSTWMGAEQYF
CDR3 DNA: TGCAGTACCTGGATGGGGGCCGAGCAGTACTTC

V gene: TRBV4-3
J gene: TRBJ2-7
clone size: once
D gene: TRBD2
CDR3 length: 15
CDR3 protein: CASSPRLADSYEQYF
CDR3 DNA: TGCGCCAGTAGCCCTAGACTAGCGGACTCCTACGAGCAGTACTTC

V gene: TRBV12-5
J gene: TRBJ2-1
clone size: .
D gene: TRBD2
CDR3 length: 17
CDR3 protein: CASGSPSGRPSYNEQFF
CDR3 DNA: TGTGCTAGTGGTTCCCCTAGCGGGAGACCCTCCTACAATGAGCAGTTCTTC

V gene: TRBV4-1
J gene: TRBJ2-7
clone size: .
D gene: TRBD1
CDR3 length: 14
CDR3 protein: CASRLDRDGYEQYF
CDR3 DNA: TGCGCCAGCAGGCTGGACAGGGATGGCTACGAGCAGTACTTC

V gene: TRBV15
J gene: TRBJ1-2
clone size: .
D gene: TRBD1
CDR3 length: 17
CDR3 protein: CATSPSAGGPANYGYTF
CDR3 DNA: TGTGCCACCAGCCCTTCGGCAGGGGGACCCGCTAACTATGGCTACACCTTC

V gene: TRBV4-1
J gene: TRBJ1-3
clone size: once
D gene: .
CDR3 length: 12
CDR3 protein: CASSPGGNTIYF
CDR3 DNA: TGCGCCAGCAGCCCCGGGGGAAACACCATATATTTT

V gene: TRBV5-1
J gene: TRBJ2-1
clone size: once
D gene: TRBD2
CDR3 length: 20
CDR3 protein: CASSRENGLAGGSSYNEQFF
CDR3 DNA: TGCGCCAGCAGCCGAGAAAACGGACTAGCGGGGGGGAGCTCCTACAATGAGCAGTTCTTC

V gene: TRBV4-3
J gene: TRBJ1-1
clone size: .
D gene: .
CDR3 length: 15
CDR3 protein: CASSQDRRLNTEAFF
CDR3 DNA: TGCGCCAGCAGCCAAGATCGGCGGCTGAACACTGAAGCTTTCTTT

V gene: TRBV6-5
J gene: TRBJ2-2
clone size: .
D gene: .
CDR3 length: 15
CDR3 protein: CASSYRPTGTGELFF
CDR3 DNA: TGTGCCAGCAGCTACCGCCCCACAGGGACCGGGGAGCTGTTTTTT

V gene: TRBV19
J gene: TRBJ2-3
clone size: once
D gene: TRBD2
CDR3 length: 14
CDR3 protein: CASQGLAGLDTQYF
CDR3 DNA: TGTGCCAGTCAGGGGCTAGCGGGACTCGATACGCAGTATTTT

V gene: TRBV7-9
J gene: TRBJ2-7
clone size: .
D gene: .
CDR3 length: 13
CDR3 protein: CASSRPGSGEQYF
CDR3 DNA: TGTGCCAGCAGCCGCCCAGGATCCGGCGAGCAGTACTTC

V gene: TRBV10-2
J gene: TRBJ1-6
clone size: .
D gene: .
CDR3 length: 13
CDR3 protein: CATVPGLRSPLHF
CDR3 DNA: TGCGCCACCGTACCAGGGCTAAGGTCACCCCTCCACTTT

V gene: TRBV7-9
J gene: TRBJ1-3
clone size: .
D gene: TRBD1
CDR3 length: 16
CDR3 protein: CASSFTWDRSGNTIYF
CDR3 DNA: TGTGCCAGCAGCTTCACCTGGGACAGATCTGGAAACACCATATATTTT

V gene: TRBV7-2
J gene: TRBJ2-1
clone size: once
D gene: TRBD2
CDR3 length: 12
CDR3 protein: CASSLEAGKQFF
CDR3 DNA: TGTGCCAGCAGCCTCGAAGCGGGAAAGCAGTTCTTC

V gene: TRBV10-3
J gene: TRBJ1-6
clone size: .
D gene: TRBD1
CDR3 length: 15
CDR3 protein: CAISESRQGFSPLHF
CDR3 DNA: TGTGCCATCAGTGAGTCGCGACAGGGGTTCTCACCCCTCCACTTT

V gene: TRBV2
J gene: TRBJ2-1
clone size: once
D gene: TRBD2
CDR3 length: 17
CDR3 protein: CASSQKPGTSGYNEQFF
CDR3 DNA: TGTGCCAGCAGCCAAAAGCCGGGGACTAGCGGATACAATGAGCAGTTCTTC

V gene: TRBV6-6
J gene: TRBJ2-7
clone size: .
D gene: .
CDR3 length: 14
CDR3 protein: CASTRNSNSYEQYF
CDR3 DNA: TGTGCCAGCACCCGAAATAGCAACTCCTACGAGCAGTACTTC

V gene: TRBV30
J gene: TRBJ1-2
clone size: .
D gene: .
CDR3 length: 12
CDR3 protein: CAWSLGAHGYTF
CDR3 DNA: TGTGCCTGGAGTTTGGGGGCGCATGGCTACACCTTC

V gene: TRBV7-2
J gene: TRBJ2-7
clone size: .
D gene: .
CDR3 length: 13
CDR3 protein: CASSLNRDYEQYF
CDR3 DNA: TGTGCCAGCAGCTTAAACCGGGACTACGAGCAGTACTTC

V gene: TRBV29-1
J gene: TRBJ1-3
clone size: once
D gene: .
CDR3 length: 14
CDR3 protein: CSVVGGTSGNTIYF
CDR3 DNA: TGCAGCGTTGTCGGCGGCACCTCTGGAAACACCATATATTTT

V gene: TRBV30
J gene: TRBJ2-5
clone size: .
D gene: TRBD2
CDR3 length: 16
CDR3 protein: CAWSVGLAGARETQYF
CDR3 DNA: TGTGCCTGGAGTGTGGGACTAGCGGGAGCTCGGGAGACCCAGTACTTC

V gene: TRBV5-5
J gene: TRBJ1-2
clone size: .
D gene: .
CDR3 length: 14
CDR3 protein: CASSLGPEDYGYTF
CDR3 DNA: TGTGCCAGCAGCTTGGGGCCTGAAGACTATGGCTACACCTTC

V gene: TRBV7-9
J gene: TRBJ1-1
clone size: .
D gene: .
CDR3 length: 16
CDR3 protein: CASSLHGGRRNTEAFF
CDR3 DNA: TGTGCCAGCAGCTTACATGGGGGGAGACGGAACACTGAAGCTTTCTTT

V gene: TRBV2
J gene: TRBJ2-4
clone size: .
D gene: .
CDR3 length: 15
CDR3 protein: CASRQELGSKNIQYF
CDR3 DNA: TGTGCCAGCAGACAGGAGCTCGGATCCAAAAACATTCAGTACTTC

V gene: TRBV4-3
J gene: TRBJ1-4
clone size: .
D gene: .
CDR3 length: 17
CDR3 protein: CASSQGPWSATNEKLFF
CDR3 DNA: TGCGCCAGCAGCCAAGGGCCTTGGTCAGCAACTAATGAAAAACTGTTTTTT

V gene: TRBV7-2
J gene: TRBJ2-7
clone size: once
D gene: .
CDR3 length: 14
CDR3 protein: CASTPVGGAGEQYF
CDR3 DNA: TGTGCCAGCACCCCGGTGGGGGGGGCCGGAGAGCAGTACTTC

V gene: TRBV7-2
J gene: TRBJ2-2
clone size: .
D gene: TRBD2
CDR3 length: 17
CDR3 protein: CASTPRTSGGGTGELFF
CDR3 DNA: TGTGCCAGCACACCTCGGACTAGCGGGGGCGGCACCGGGGAGCTGTTTTTT

V gene: TRBV19
J gene: TRBJ1-2
clone size: .
D gene: .
CDR3 length: 16
CDR3 protein: CASSIVPYLDYYGYTF
CDR3 DNA: TGTGCCAGTAGTATAGTTCCCTACCTCGACTACTATGGCTACACCTTC

V gene: TRBV18
J gene: TRBJ1-1
clone size: .
D gene: .
CDR3 length: 14
CDR3 protein: CASSQGGENTEAFF
CDR3 DNA: TGTGCCAGCTCACAAGGGGGTGAGAACACTGAAGCTTTCTTT

V gene: TRBV7-2
J gene: TRBJ1-1
clone size: .
D gene: TRBD1
CDR3 length: 16
CDR3 protein: CASSYLGGQLNTEAFF
CDR3 DNA: TGTGCCAGCAGCTACCTCGGGGGACAGCTGAACACTGAAGCTTTCTTT

V gene: TRBV7-2
J gene: TRBJ2-1
clone size: .
D gene: TRBD2
CDR3 length: 15
CDR3 protein: CASSLASGRNNEQFF
CDR3 DNA: TGTGCCAGCAGCTTAGCTAGCGGGAGAAACAATGAGCAGTTCTTC

V gene: TRBV4-3
J gene: TRBJ1-6
clone size: .
D gene: .
CDR3 length: 20
CDR3 protein: CASSQTRGGKGISYNSPLHF
CDR3 DNA: TGCGCCAGCAGCCAAACCCGTGGAGGGAAAGGGATCTCCTATAATTCACCCCTCCACTTT

V gene: TRBV6-5
J gene: TRBJ2-7
clone size: .
D gene: TRBD1
CDR3 length: 13
CDR3 protein: CASRGQGRYEQYF
CDR3 DNA: TGTGCCAGCAGGGGACAGGGGAGATACGAGCAGTACTTC

V gene: TRBV30
J gene: TRBJ2-7
clone size: .
D gene: TRBD2
CDR3 length: 14
CDR3 protein: CAWSSSGREYEQYF
CDR3 DNA: TGTGCCTGGAGTTCCAGCGGGAGGGAGTACGAGCAGTACTTC

V gene: TRBV2
J gene: TRBJ1-2
clone size: .
D gene: .
CDR3 length: 13
CDR3 protein: CASSVQAGYGYTF
CDR3 DNA: TGTGCCAGCAGTGTTCAGGCGGGCTATGGCTACACCTTC

V gene: TRBV10-3
J gene: TRBJ1-3
clone size: .
D gene: TRBD1
CDR3 length: 13
CDR3 protein: CASRQGPGNTIYF
CDR3 DNA: TGTGCCAGCCGACAGGGGCCAGGAAACACCATATATTTT

V gene: TRBV12-5
J gene: TRBJ2-7
clone size: few
D gene: .
CDR3 length: 18
CDR3 protein: CASGLVNGEKYNSYEQYF
CDR3 DNA: TGTGCTAGTGGTTTGGTTAATGGGGAGAAGTACAACTCCTACGAGCAGTACTTC

V gene: TRBV19
J gene: TRBJ2-7
clone size: .
D gene: .
CDR3 length: 13
CDR3 protein: CASSPTQTYEQYF
CDR3 DNA: TGTGCCAGTAGTCCGACACAGACCTACGAGCAGTACTTC

V gene: TRBV7-9
J gene: TRBJ2-5
clone size: .
D gene: .
CDR3 length: 14
CDR3 protein: CASSSSGWWETQYF
CDR3 DNA: TGTGCCAGCAGCTCTTCCGGGTGGTGGGAGACCCAGTACTTC

V gene: TRBV23-1
J gene: TRBJ1-1
clone size: .
D gene: .
CDR3 length: 15
CDR3 protein: CASIPGGARGTEAFF
CDR3 DNA: TGCGCCAGCATCCCGGGCGGGGCAAGGGGCACTGAAGCTTTCTTT

V gene: TRBV5-5
J gene: TRBJ1-2
clone size: .
D gene: TRBD1
CDR3 length: 13
CDR3 protein: CATKDRGNYGYTF
CDR3 DNA: TGTGCCACGAAGGACAGGGGGAACTATGGCTACACCTTC

V gene: TRBV5-1
J gene: TRBJ2-1
clone size: .
D gene: .
CDR3 length: 13
CDR3 protein: CASSPDRNNEQFF
CDR3 DNA: TGCGCCAGCAGCCCCGACAGAAACAATGAGCAGTTCTTC

V gene: TRBV10-3
J gene: TRBJ2-7
clone size: .
D gene: .
CDR3 length: 15
CDR3 protein: CAISESVGGIFEQYF
CDR3 DNA: TGTGCCATCAGTGAGTCGGTAGGGGGTATTTTCGAGCAGTACTTC

V gene: TRBV7-9
J gene: TRBJ2-6
clone size: once
D gene: .
CDR3 length: 16
CDR3 protein: CASSLATGSGANVLTF
CDR3 DNA: TGTGCCAGCAGCTTAGCTACAGGGTCTGGGGCCAACGTCCTGACTTTC

V gene: TRBV30
J gene: TRBJ1-1
clone size: few
D gene: .
CDR3 length: 13
CDR3 protein: CACLWGDGTEAFF
CDR3 DNA: TGTGCCTGCCTATGGGGGGACGGCACTGAAGCTTTCTTT

V gene: TRBV6-4
J gene: TRBJ1-1
clone size: few
D gene: .
CDR3 length: 17
CDR3 protein: CASSDTLIGRKNTEAFF
CDR3 DNA: TGTGCCAGCAGTGACACCCTCATTGGCCGCAAGAACACTGAAGCTTTCTTT